This T cell receptor beta chain originates from a study of post-analysis software for immune sequencing data (dated by TCRdb to 2014 to 2015). Study-level background: Disease courses on record covered relapsing-remitting, secondary progressive and progressive-relapsing multiple sclerosis, though some patients had no subtype annotation. Patient repertoires were compared against 10 to 12 previously published healthy control repertoires from donors aged about 6 to 26 years. A subset of samples was prepared in parallel using single-end sample barcoding, then pooled and co-amplified after Illumina adapter ligation.

The paper as a whole reports these results and caveats: Direct clustering with F measure revealed strong co-clustering of samples prepared in the same batch, which led to a batch-effect correction. Patients showed significantly higher frequencies than controls for a handful of TRBV segments, among them TRBV5-6, TRBV5-1 and TRBV20-1. Significantly lower normalized Chao1 diversity was found in multiple sclerosis patients than in controls, suggesting substantial peripheral T-cell clonal expansion. The control group was slightly older than the multiple sclerosis patient group.

To demonstrate the VDJtools post-analysis software, the study profiled TCR beta repertoires from the peripheral blood of about 13 young patients with multiple sclerosis. Multiple sclerosis patients were children and adolescents aged about 6 to 15 years. The junction shows trimming of 4 bases on V and 2 bases on J, and the gene matches do not reach 1 base of it. The CDR3 has 14 amino acids, counting the end cysteine and phenylalanine. Kept here is only the CDR3 DNA, which spans 42 bases and is read in frame from base 1. As encoded in the germline V gene, CDR1 is ENHRY while CDR2 is SYGVKD. This clonotype was seen ten or more times. The target of this receptor is not known. No clone much larger than this one lies a single base away; base qualities are absent. Receptor amplification or capture employed PCR. Sequencing was performed on an Illumina HiSeq 2500. To reduce PCR and sequencing biases, unique molecular identifiers were built into the TCR beta cDNA libraries. Some 500,000 cDNA molecules were obtained for every 1 to 10 million input T cells, so each molecule roughly corresponded to one T cell. The patient libraries were prepared and sequenced using the same protocol as the earlier healthy control dataset. Within a given batch, samples were prepared together, multiplexed and sequenced on the same HiSeq lane. The authors' analysis ran thus. MIGEC handled the raw barcoded reads, throwing out single-read molecular identifier groups before consensus assembly and CDR3 extraction. Clonotype tables were post-analysed with VDJtools, and diversity was normalized by down-sampling all datasets to the smallest sample size. In repertoire overlap clustering, CDR3 amino acid sequences, but not nucleotide sequences, were matched to correct batch-related cross-sample contamination. TCRdb reran the public reads through fastp at Q25 and MiXCR, keeping productive beta chains. Identical CDR3 proteins give one entry, which carries the most common genes and DNA. These V and J calls originate from TCRdb's pipeline instead of the authors' own analysis. A total of hundreds of thousands of distinct CDR3 sequences appear in this sample, about 39% of them only once. The ten biggest clones cover around 8% of the sample.

This chain is built from TRBV10-3 and TRBJ2-7; TRBD1 matches 11 bases in the middle. The sequencing input was blood. The origin of this receptor is a girl aged 2 to 10 with multiple sclerosis. CDR3 region: CAISAGQGAYEQYF. The sequenced DNA is TGTGCCATCAGTGCGGGACAGGGGGCCTACGAGCAGTACTTC.